This T cell receptor beta chain is from a study of blood T cell repertoires in COVID-19. As for the study in general: PBMCs, B-cell-depleted T cells, or T cells were the source of the cDNA or gDNA that made up the material.

Germline-derived CDR1 and CDR2 are LGHDT and YNNKEL (reference sequence). The CDR3 has 13 residues. Deletions cut 0 bases from V and 12 bases from J, with 15 bases between. Methods used by the authors: Reference gene primer amplification gave nucleated cell count estimates. The protocol was immunoSEQ multiplex PCR, while the TCRdb copy is restricted to in-frame clones and leaves out a portion. The DNA was the basis for D and trimming; V, J and clone size are from that table. The table has roughly 260,000 clones, around nine tenths seen once. The TCR originated in a woman aged 18-29 years who had recovered from COVID-19. Sequenced material: PBMCs or T cells enriched from blood (not recorded which). This rearrangement joins TRBV3-1 (or the pseudogene TRBV3-2) to TRBJ2-7, with D possibly TRBD1 on 5 matching bases. CDR3 residues: CASSQEGAALRYF. CDR3 in DNA: TGTGCCAGCAGCCAAGAAGGGGCAGCTCTTCGGTACTTC.